The entry below describes one T cell receptor beta chain. What it binds is not known. The record originates from a study of cytomegalovirus exposure and HLA in healthy donors. The PCR made use of 60 Vbeta and 13 Jbeta primers. Measured with immunoSEQ multiplex PCR; TCRdb has only the in-frame clones, and not every one. The listing records around 70,000 clones. The CDR3 covers 13 residues. Germline CDR1 and CDR2: MNHNY and SVGAGI (reference sequence). With V trimmed by 6 bases and J by 3 bases, 5 bases remained unmatched. Regarding the study as a whole: Sequence variants that were highly shared formed a cluster that was likely a sequencing artifact.

The sequenced sample consisted of PBMCs. The origin of this receptor is a female donor in good health and CMV-seropositive. The V call is TRBV6-6, the J call TRBJ2-7; 7 nucleotides match TRBD2. CDR3 nucleotides: TGTGCCAGCAGAGAAGGCGGGAGCTACGAGCAGTACTTC. It yields the protein CASREGGSYEQYF.